This TCR beta chain was profiled in a study of control samples from healthy donors and cancer patients. Trimming removed 3 bases from V and 7 bases from J; junction bases left unmatched: 8. Germline CDR1 KGHDR, CDR2 SFDVKD. The CDR3 covers 18 residues. Only in-frame clones appear in the TCRdb table, and some are missing; sequencing was by immunoSEQ multiplex PCR. The sample comprises tens of thousands of clones, 65% to 90% of which are singletons, and 4.5% to 7% rests with the top ten. This chain joins TRBV24-1 and TRBJ2-1; 16 bases map to TRBD2. Sequencing was performed on blood. This receptor was obtained from a man aged 35 to 55 in good health. The CDR3 sequence is CATSDGGLAGGPGNEQFF. The CDR3 bases are TGTGCCACCAGTGATGGGGGACTAGCGGGAGGGCCGGGAAATGAGCAGTTCTTC.